This T cell receptor (beta chain) is drawn from a study of T cells in localized non-small cell lung cancer. Assay used: immunoSEQ multiplex PCR; TCRdb lists only in-frame clones, some missing. The data show tens of thousands of clones, 80% seen once. V lost 1 base, J lost 10 bases, and 17 bases lay in between. The CDR3 totals 16 residues. From germline, CDR1 is MGHRA and CDR2 YSYEKL. Sequenced material: PBMCs, taken before any cancer treatment. This clonotype was obtained from a man aged 40 to 75 with stage II squamous cell lung carcinoma. V and J are TRBV4-1 and TRBJ1-6, with D possibly matching TRBD1 (5 bases). CDR3 sequence reads: CASSQGTGSLGSPLHF. For the CDR3, the DNA is TGCGCCAGCAGCCAAGGAACAGGAAGTCTAGGATCACCCCTCCACTTT.